The source of this T cell receptor (beta chain) is a study of cytomegalovirus exposure and HLA in healthy donors. Researchers ran the PCR with 60 Vbeta and 13 Jbeta primers. Produced via immunoSEQ multiplex PCR; TCRdb's table is partial and in-frame only. Of 150,000 to 250,000 clones in the sample, roughly 78% were seen once. The CDR3 extends over 17 amino acids. J was trimmed by 4 bases and V by 4 bases; bases with no gene match: 10. Germline V gene sequence: CDR1 ENHRY, CDR2 SYGVKD. The genes are TRBV10-3 and TRBJ2-3; 11 bases map to TRBD1. The clonotype comes from a girl aged 5-17 years in good health and CMV-seropositive. Sequenced sample: PBMCs. Written as DNA, the CDR3 is TGTGCCATCAGTGTCACCGGAGGACAGGGGGCTTCAGATACGCAGTATTTT. Encoded protein: CAISVTGGQGASDTQYF.